The rows below give T cell receptor beta chains drawn from one sample of a study of cytomegalovirus exposure and HLA in healthy donors. Using immunoSEQ multiplex PCR, the repertoire was profiled, and TCRdb retains in-frame clones only, with some absent. The repertoire includes more than 50,000 clones, 65% to 75% of them detected once, and 25% sits in the top ten. Source material: PBMCs. Receptor source: a middle-aged man in good health and CMV-seropositive. CDR3s leave out the opening cysteine and the closing phenylalanine or tryptophan.

TRBV7-9	TRBJ1-6	ASSFGGSGNSPLH
TRBV19	TRBJ1-1	ASSIRRTPNTEAF
TRBV7-8	TRBJ2-1	ASSLASRDEQF
TRBV9	TRBJ2-3	ASSSDGTGGWEDTQY
TRBV19	TRBJ2-1	ASSIGDRGHDEQF
TRBV28	TRBJ1-5	ASSRTVIGQPQH
TRBV5-1	TRBJ2-6	ASSLVIGQVIPSGANVLT
TRBV5-1	TRBJ1-1	ASSKIRGLEQDTEAF
TRBV4-1	TRBJ2-6	ASSQDTGTPSGANVLT
TRBV27	TRBJ1-2	ASSRTGGNYGYT
TRBV5-1	TRBJ1-1	ASSLSGTGGTEAF
TRBV5-6	TRBJ2-2	ASSTFSSGRASGELF
TRBV25-1	TRBJ1-1	ASSEFPGTEAF
TRBV14	TRBJ2-1	ASSQQGLYNEQF
TRBV6-5	TRBJ1-1	ASSTSGGLREAF
TRBV19	TRBJ1-2	ASNQPLTGATFYGYT
TRBV27	TRBJ1-5	ASSPIQGFRQPQH
TRBV5-1	TRBJ1-1	ASSLSSALGTEAF
TRBV1	TRBJ2-4	TSSQDGTPGGRPFIKNIQY
TRBV27	TRBJ2-7	ASSLSIFGEQY
TRBV5-1	TRBJ1-1	ASSLGTLGTEAF
TRBV11-2	TRBJ1-1	ASSFQGGNTEAF
TRBV9	TRBJ2-1	ASSEGGSSYNEQF
TRBV5-1	TRBJ1-1	ASSFGQGWGNREAF
TRBV7-9	TRBJ2-7	ASSLGRGRSYEQY
TRBV5-5	TRBJ1-1	ASSLWSRGSNTEAF
TRBV18	TRBJ1-4	ASSPPQTDRDNEKLF
TRBV13	TRBJ2-7	ASSRRGTGDEQY
TRBV7-2	TRBJ2-7	ASRAGGEGLREQY
TRBV5-1	TRBJ1-2	ASRVLHSTYGYT
TRBV9	TRBJ1-2	ASSVAGRHPDGYT
TRBV5-8	TRBJ2-5	ASSLGGRGETQY
TRBV7-9	TRBJ1-5	ASSLVRQPANQPQH
TRBV7-8	TRBJ1-2	ASSLVATSAEGYT
TRBV9	TRBJ1-4	ASSVATGGQGDSNEKLF
TRBV25-1	TRBJ1-4	ASSSPDTLNEKLF
TRBV4-3	TRBJ1-1	ASSQDGGQGTEAF
TRBV9	TRBJ1-5	ASSTGTGDQPQH
TRBV5-1	TRBJ2-3	ASSRREGQTDTQY
TRBV29-1	TRBJ2-1	SAAGLAGGTGRSYNEQF
TRBV6-5	TRBJ1-4	ASSYSFGAKLF
TRBV30	TRBJ2-5	AWSGGSLETQY
TRBV9	TRBJ2-5	ASSVAGWIQETQY
TRBV6-5	TRBJ1-1	ASSYSRALNTEAF
TRBV7-8	TRBJ2-3	ASSSPGAGGRWGTDTQY
TRBV10-2	TRBJ1-1	ASSDNRNVAF
TRBV11-2	TRBJ1-2	ASSLKPNYGYT
TRBV10-3	TRBJ2-7	AISGQAYEQY
TRBV7-6	TRBJ2-6	ASSDAGGSGANVLT